The TCR beta chain described here comes from a study of molecular identifiers for immune sequencing clone quantification listed by TCRdb under 2018. In terms of the full investigation: For a replicate experiment, RNA from roughly 20,000 or 100,000 naive CD8 T cells was divided into five aliquots, and four of the five aliquots were sequenced. The study was a methods study using CD8 T cells to benchmark molecular-identifier clustering-based TCR repertoire sequencing (MIDCIRS) and TCR RNA copy counting. What the work shows at the level of the full study, not this receptor alone: Without barcode sub-clustering, chimeric consensus sequences inflated TCR diversity; chimeras reached as high as 47%. Highly expanded clone sizes could be underestimated if identical TCR molecules share a barcode. Spiked-in Jurkat TCR RNA (approximately 10 copies' worth), which is not part of the donor repertoire, was contained in the naive libraries. About 3 recovered TCR RNA copies per cell were obtained by modeling, versus about 9.7 by digital PCR, implying a capture efficiency of 30% to 35%. Even against a background of about a million naive CD8 T cells, spiked-in Jurkat TCR RNA amounting to a single cell's worth was reported to be detectable. In CMV-specific effector cells, over 99% of molecules were held by clones above 20 RNA copies, whereas under 1% of molecules were held by such clones in naive cells.

Libraries of naive CD8 T cells were built from about 21,000 to 970,000 sorted cells, with 10%, 30% or 50% of the purified RNA used. Naive CD8 T cells, defined as CD8+CD4-CCR7+CD45RA+, were FACS-sorted into RLT Plus buffer on a BD FACSAria II. Roughly nine TCR copies' worth of Jurkat RNA were spiked into roughly 19,000-1,000,000 naive CD8 T cell samples to test detection sensitivity. Enrichment of CD8 T cells was performed with RosetteSep CD8+ T Cell Enrichment Cocktail and Ficoll-Paque, after which ACK red cell lysis was carried out. The protocol used for the library was PCR. The listed sequencing device is NextSeq 500. Bulk TCR libraries were prepared as previously described, using TCR primers listed in Table S5. Total RNA was purified with the Qiagen AllPrep DNA/RNA kit. Reads from multiple sequencing runs of the same library were pooled before analysis. In the authors' own workflow: Only reads with exact TCR constant sequence were kept, trimmed to 150 nt, and grouped by their 12-nt molecular barcodes. Reads in each barcode group were sub-clustered using a 15% Levenshtein threshold, and a quality-weighted consensus sequence was built for each RNA molecule. Non-functional sequences were discarded, and so were lower-count sequences lying one edit away from another sequence. Barcode sub-clusters with fewer than 20% of the maximum read count were removed, based on fitting two negative binomial distributions. Clones were called with MiXCR by TCRdb after fastp trimmed the public reads at Q25, and only in-frame beta chains were retained. Every distinct CDR3 protein forms one entry, paired with its most common genes and DNA. The V and J calls reflect TCRdb's pipeline rather than the authors' work. The sample yields under 600,000 distinct CDR3 sequences; roughly 26% were counted once. Clones ranked in the top ten supply under 0.8% of the sample.

This clonotype was observed many times. Its antigen specificity is not known. No much larger clone exists at a distance of one base, and base qualities are not known. The CDR3, from cysteine to phenylalanine, totals 13 residues. The CDR3 DNA has 39 bases and is translated from base 1. Sequencing input: naive CD8+ T cells from blood, with Jurkat cell RNA spiked in. The label giving this sample's cell subset or site can be read as: FACS-sorted CD8+CD4-CCR7+CD45RA+ naive T cells. The chain is encoded by TRBV21-1 joined to TRBJ2-7. TRBV21-1 is shown as a pseudogene. The clonotype comes from a human donor in good health. Some libraries in this study had Jurkat cell RNA spiked in. The CDR3 here reads CASNVGVTYEQYF. The nucleotides are TGTGCCAGCAACGTCGGGGTCACCTACGAGCAGTACTTC.